These 17 T cell receptor beta chains originate from one sample sequenced in a study of T-cell memory formation after mild COVID-19. MiXCR was run by TCRdb on the 5' RACE reads, yielding one entry per CDR3 protein. Counted here are over 500,000 distinct CDR3 sequences, around 15% occurring once; the ten biggest clones make up approximately 8.1%. Sequencing input: PBMCs or a T cell subset sorted from them (not recorded which). Source of these receptors: an adult woman who had mild COVID-19 (a few samples of this study predate the infection). Cell type and time point are not known.

The chain has TRBV12-3 or TRBV12-4 and TRBJ2-6; D is uncertain. The V end was cut by 6 bases, the J end by 0 bases, with 6 bases between. The CDR3 runs 14 residues. The chain's CDR3 is CASSPYSGANVLTF. The DNA of the CDR3 is TGTGCCAGCAGCCCCTACTCTGGGGCCAACGTCCTGACTTTC.

This clonotype was counted only a few times. The chain uses TRBV11-2 and TRBJ2-2; D is unclear. The CDR3 loop spans 13 amino acids. V lost 6 bases and J lost 2, with 7 bases in between. CDR1 and CDR2 (germline): SGHAT, FQNNGV. CDR3 bases: TGTGCCAGCAGGCCGATAAACACCGGGGAGCTGTTTTTT. Translating gives CASRPINTGELFF.

The CDR3 loop is CASSLTRGWGDGNQPQHF. The CDR3 DNA follows: TGTGCCAGCAGCTTAACGCGAGGGTGGGGCGACGGCAATCAGCCCCAGCATTTT. The genes are TRBV7-9 and TRBJ1-5, with D possibly TRBD1 on 5 matching bases. Germline V gives CDR1 SEHNR, CDR2 FQNEAQ (reference sequence). The length of the CDR3 is 18 residues. V lost 2 bases and J 2 bases, leaving 19 bases between the germline ends.

The chain couples TRBV21-1 to TRBJ2-2. TRBV21-1 is marked as a pseudogene. The length of the CDR3 is 15 residues. CDR3 bases: TGTGCCAGCAGCAAAGGGCAGGGTGGGACCGGGGAGCTGTTTTTT. This gives the protein CASSKGQGGTGELFF.

The table lists this clonotype with many counts. The chain recombines TRBV5-1 with TRBJ2-3; the D is unclear. Germline V gene lookup returns CDR1 SGHRS and CDR2 YFSETQ. The CDR3 covers 15 residues. Between the trimmed V and J ends, which lost 4 bases and 0 bases, there was a span of 12 bases. CDR3 nucleotide sequence: TGCGCCAGCAGCCAGTCAGGTTCTAGCACAGATACGCAGTATTTT. Encoded protein: CASSQSGSSTDTQYF.

This clonotype was observed many times. CDR3 loop: CASSSFKGYTF. The DNA of the CDR3 is TGTGCCAGCAGCAGCTTCAAGGGCTACACCTTC. V and J are TRBV7-9 and TRBJ1-2; no reliable D call. The ends were cut back, 5 bases at V and 8 bases at J, with 9 bases in the middle. The germline V gene has CDR1 SEHNR and CDR2 FQNEAQ (reference sequence). This CDR3 contains 11 residues.

J is TRBJ2-5 and V is TRBV27, with 9 positions matching TRBD1. The CDR3 consists of 15 residues. The V gene's germline CDR1 is MNHEY and CDR2 SMNVEV (reference sequence). Germline trimming cut 4 bases from V and 5 bases from J; bases unmatched to any gene: 8. The CDR3 DNA sequence: TGTGCCAGCAGTTACGAAGGGACAGGGCGGGAGACCCAGTACTTC. Translation gives CASSYEGTGRETQYF.

This sequence joins TRBV29-1 and TRBJ2-3, with 8 bases aligning to TRBD2. The CDR3 runs to 16 residues. From germline, CDR1 is SQVTM and CDR2 ANQGSEA. The trim removed 2 bases at V and 1 base at J, leaving 8 bases unmatched. CDR3 region: CSVEWVLAVRTDTQYF. In DNA form, the CDR3 reads TGCAGCGTTGAATGGGTACTAGCGGTTCGCACAGATACGCAGTATTTT.

This clonotype turned up a few times. The chain joins TRBV5-1 to TRBJ1-1; 8 positions match TRBD1. The CDR3 spans 13 residues. V lost 4 bases, J lost 6 bases, and 5 bases stayed unmatched. Germline V gene sequence: CDR1 SGHRS, CDR2 YFSETQ. DNA of the CDR3: TGCGCCAGCAGCGACAGGGGTAGGCCTGAAGCTTTCTTT. Translation: CASSDRGRPEAFF.

This clonotype was recorded a few times. This chain links TRBV29-1 with TRBJ2-7, with TRBD1 matching over 8 bases. V dropped 1 base and J dropped 9; count of bases not matched to a gene: 5. This CDR3 comprises 12 residues. CDR1 is SQVTM and CDR2 is ANQGSEA in the germline V gene. In DNA form, the CDR3 reads TGCAGCGTTGAAGCCGGGACAGGACGGCAGTACTTC. This gives the protein CSVEAGTGRQYF.

The J gene is TRBJ1-2, the V gene TRBV2, with TRBD1 matching over 8 bases. After removal of 6 bases from V and 4 bases from J, the junction contained 10 bases not matched to a gene. CDR1 is SNHLY, CDR2 FYNNEI, per germline. The CDR3 totals 15 residues. The CDR3 reads CASRVDRGISYGYTF. As DNA, the CDR3 is TGTGCCAGCAGGGTCGACAGGGGCATTAGCTATGGCTACACCTTC.

The V and J genes are TRBV30 and TRBJ1-6, with D uncertain. The CDR3 is made up of 12 amino acids. Trimming left V 3 bases short and J 6 bases short, with 6 bases between. Germline CDR1 and CDR2: GTSNPN and SVGIG (reference sequence). The CDR3 coding sequence is TGTGCCTGGAGACAGACTAATTCACCCCTCCACTTT. It translates to CAWRQTNSPLHF.

This clonotype appeared many times. This sequence joins TRBV5-5 and TRBJ2-7; TRBD1 might be the D (5 bases). The CDR3 loop spans 16 amino acids. Germline V CDR1 and CDR2: SGHKS, YYEKEE (reference sequence). V dropped 7 bases and J dropped 2 bases, with 22 bases sitting between them. The CDR3 spells CASEPQVRQPTYEQYF. The CDR3 DNA reads TGTGCCAGCGAACCCCAGGTCCGACAGCCTACCTACGAGCAGTACTTC.

V usage is TRBV7-6 and J usage is TRBJ1-2; 7 bases fit TRBD1. The CDR3 totals 13 residues. V dropped 4 bases and J dropped 7; count of bases not matched to a gene: 6. Germline loops: CDR1 SGHVS, CDR2 FNYEAQ. The CDR3 DNA sequence: TGTGCCAGCAGCTCCGAGGGGGCGTCTGGCTACACCTTC. It is translated as CASSSEGASGYTF.

The chain combines TRBV6-5 with TRBJ2-1; TRBD2 matches at 11 bases. The CDR3 spans 13 residues. Germline CDR1 MNHEY, CDR2 SVGAGI. V gave up 6 bases and J gave up 9 bases; unmatched junction bases: 4. In DNA, the CDR3 is TGTGCCAGCAGACAAGGACTAGCGGGTGAGCAGTTCTTC. It is translated as CASRQGLAGEQFF.

The chain combines TRBV7-9 with TRBJ1-4; D not resolved. CDR1 is SEHNR, CDR2 FQNEAQ, per germline (reference sequence). V lost 2 bases to trimming and J lost 6 bases, with 13 bases between them. This CDR3 region has 15 residues. The CDR3 reads CASSLLDDWDEKLFF. CDR3 DNA sequence: TGTGCCAGCAGCTTATTGGACGATTGGGATGAAAAACTGTTTTTT. The full variable domain, with the rest looked up from reference TRBV7-9 and TRBJ1-4, is DTGVSQNPRHKITKRGQNVTFRCDPISEHNRLYWYRQTLGQGPEFLTYFQNEAQLEKSRLLSDRFSAERPKGSFSTLEIQRTEQGDSAMYLCASSLLDDWDEKLFFGSGTQLSVL.

The chain employs TRBV12-3 or TRBV12-4 and TRBJ2-7; D possibly matches TRBD1 or TRBD2 (5 bases each). The CDR3 spans 15 residues. The V gene lost 8 bases and the J gene lost 3 bases, with 20 bases spanning the gap. CDR3: CASRGPESFLYEQYF. DNA for the CDR3: TGTGCCAGCCGGGGCCCAGAGTCCTTCCTCTACGAGCAGTACTTC.